Each of the 14 T cell receptor beta chains below was sequenced from the same sample in a study of CD8 T cells in Susac syndrome. RNA in amounts of about 0.5 to 1 ug was reverse transcribed with random hexamers. MiXCR, applied by TCRdb to the immunoSEQ multiplex PCR reads, yields one record per CDR3 protein. The sample lists approximately 100,000 distinct CDR3 sequences, 85% to 95% occurring once. Sequenced: CD8+ T cells from PBMCs. The source of these receptors is a human donor in good health.

CDR3 in DNA: TGTGCCAGCTCCAGGGCGACTAATGAAAAACTGTTTTTT. Protein sequence: CASSRATNEKLFF. This chain connects TRBV7-6 to TRBJ1-4, with D possibly matching TRBD1 (5 bases). The ends were cut back, 8 bases at V and 2 bases at J, with 9 bases in the middle. CDR3 size: 13 residues. Per germline, CDR1 SGHVS and CDR2 FNYEAQ.

The CDR3 region has the DNA TGTGCCAGCAGCTCTGAGCGGGGGCAAGAGCAGTACTTC. It yields the protein CASSSERGQEQYF. The chain links TRBV5-6 to TRBJ2-7, with 8 bases matching TRBD2. This CDR3 region has 13 residues. Trimming took 3 bases from V and 7 from J; bases not matched to a gene: 6. CDR1 and CDR2 from the germline V gene are SGHDT and YYEEEE.

The V call is TRBV27, the J call TRBJ2-7; D call uncertain. The germline V gene encodes CDR1 MNHEY and CDR2 SMNVEV (reference sequence). The V gene lost 11 bases and the J gene lost 4 bases, with 18 bases spanning the gap. The CDR3 covers 13 residues. The chain's CDR3 is CAVGLAGPYEQYF. CDR3 nucleotides: TGTGCCGTGGGGTTGGCAGGACCTTACGAGCAGTACTTC.

The chain is built from TRBV6-1 and TRBJ1-4, with D hard to call. Per germline, CDR1 MNHNS and CDR2 SASEGT. Deletions cut 2 bases from V and 7 bases from J, with 20 bases between. The CDR3 has 17 residues. The CDR3 coding sequence is TGTGCCAGCAGTGAAAGGGTAGGGAGGAGCTCTGGTGAAAAACTGTTTTTT. It yields the protein CASSERVGRSSGEKLFF.

This sequence joins TRBV6-5 and TRBJ1-1; the D gene is possibly TRBD1 (5 bases). From germline, CDR1 is MNHEY and CDR2 SVGAGI. Between the trimmed V and J ends, which lost 0 bases and 7 bases, there was a span of 15 bases. The CDR3 covers 15 residues. The CDR3 loop is CASSYSRGTSNEAFF. The CDR3 bases are TGTGCCAGCAGTTACTCGAGAGGGACTTCCAATGAAGCTTTCTTT.

V and J are TRBV7-9 and TRBJ1-5; TRBD1 is a possible D gene (6 bases). CDR3 length equals 13 residues. The germline gives CDR1 SEHNR, CDR2 FQNEAQ (reference sequence). Trimming stripped 5 bases from V and 8 bases from J, with 13 bases between. CDR3 nucleotide sequence: TGTGCCAGCAGCCTTGGACAGATTGAGCCCCAGCATTTT. Encoded protein: CASSLGQIEPQHF.

The chain has TRBV6-2 or TRBV6-3 and TRBJ2-7; possibly TRBD2 for D (5 bases). V was clipped by 7 bases and J by 3 bases, with 22 bases between them. The germline V gene has CDR1 MNHEY and CDR2 SVGEGT. CDR3 length: 16 amino acids. This CDR3 reads CASKSVAGLLVYEQYF. CDR3 in DNA: TGTGCCAGCAAATCGGTGGCGGGCCTACTCGTCTACGAGCAGTACTTC.

The V and J genes are TRBV4-3 and TRBJ2-7; D ambiguous. CDR1 and CDR2 (germline): LGHNA, YSLEER. This CDR3 is 12 amino acids long. The V and J ends lost 1 base and 6 bases respectively, with 7 bases between them. The CDR3 DNA is TGCGCCAGCAGCCAAGGGGCTACCGAGCAGTACTTC. The encoded protein is CASSQGATEQYF.

Here the CDR3 reads CASSPYASPLHF. CDR3 nucleotide sequence: TGTGCCAGCAGCCCGTATGCCTCCCCCCTCCACTTT. The rearrangement uses TRBV7-9 and TRBJ1-6; D is undetermined. This CDR3 has 12 residues. Germline V lookup: CDR1 SEHNR, CDR2 FQNEAQ (reference sequence). Trimming removed 5 bases at V and 13 bases at J, with 12 bases between. Based on the CDR3 plus reference TRBV7-9 and TRBJ1-6, the full variable domain is DTGVSQNPRHKITKRGQNVTFRCDPISEHNRLYWYRQTLGQGPEFLTYFQNEAQLEKSRLLSDRFSAERPKGSFSTLEIQRTEQGDSAMYLCASSPYASPLHFGNGTRLTVT.

The CDR3 is CASSAGVLDTEAFF. The CDR3 DNA sequence: TGTGCCAGCAGCGCCGGGGTCCTCGACACTGAAGCTTTCTTT. The chain links TRBV6-6 to TRBJ1-1; D uncertain. Trimming stripped 6 bases from V and 3 bases from J, with 14 bases between. Germline values: CDR1 MNHNY, CDR2 SVGAGI (reference sequence). The CDR3 sequence is 14 residues long.

The chain has TRBV6-2 or TRBV6-3 and TRBJ2-7; 8 bases are a match to TRBD2. The V gene's germline CDR1 is MNHEY and CDR2 SVGEGT. The V and J ends lost 8 bases and 4 bases, in that order; junction bases with no gene match: 4. This CDR3 has 12 amino acids. In DNA form, the CDR3 reads TGTGCCAGCGCCGGGACTAGATACGAGCAGTACTTC. This sequence encodes CASAGTRYEQYF.

The chain recombines TRBV11-2 with TRBJ2-4, with 7 bases lining up with TRBD1. This CDR3 comprises 16 residues. Losses at the gene ends were 2 bases for V and 2 bases for J; bases not matched to a gene: 6. From germline, CDR1 is SGHAT and CDR2 FQNNGV. In DNA, the CDR3 is TGTGCCAGCAGCTTACGTACAGGGGTACCCAAAAACATTCAGTACTTC. It codes for CASSLRTGVPKNIQYF.

The rearrangement links TRBV11-1 to TRBJ1-1, with TRBD1 matching 10 bases. Trimming cost V 4 bases and J 1 base; bases outside gene matches: 6. Germline values: CDR1 SGHAT, CDR2 FQDESV (reference sequence). The CDR3 runs to 16 residues. The CDR3 loop is CASSYGQGGTNTEAFF. CDR3 nucleotides: TGTGCCAGCAGCTATGGACAGGGGGGGACGAACACTGAAGCTTTCTTT. Looking up the rest from reference TRBV11-1 and TRBJ1-1 gives the full variable domain: EAEVAQSPRYKITEKSQAVAFWCDPISGHATLYWYRQILGQGPELLVQFQDESVVDDSQLPKDRFSAERLKGVDSTLKIQPAELGDSAMYLCASSYGQGGTNTEAFFGQGTRLTVV.

The V call is TRBV5-1, the J call TRBJ2-5; TRBD2 aligns across 8 bases. CDR1 SGHRS and CDR2 YFSETQ come from the germline V gene. The length of the CDR3 is 14 residues. The J segment lost 5 bases and the V segment lost 5 bases, leaving 8 bases of the junction unmatched. CDR3 protein: CASSAAGGPETQYF. The DNA of the CDR3 is TGCGCCAGCAGTGCGGCGGGAGGTCCGGAGACCCAGTACTTC. Drawing the rest from reference TRBV5-1 and TRBJ2-5, the complete variable domain is KAGVTQTPRYLIKTRGQQVTLSCSPISGHRSVSWYQQTPGQGLQFLFEYFSETQRNKGNFPGRFSGRQFSNSRSEMNVSTLELGDSALYLCASSAAGGPETQYFGPGTRLLVL.